The 29 T cell receptor beta chains below were found in one sample sequenced in a study of T cells in Graves' hyperthyroidism and ophthalmopathy. Researchers amplified the TCR beta CDR3 regions from RNA transcripts. Researchers ran a first-round RT-PCR on the TCR CDR3 using the HTBI primer set. In TCRdb, the multiplex PCR reads were re-called with MiXCR into one record per CDR3 protein. The sample records 700,000 to 950,000 distinct CDR3 sequences, under 45% being singletons. Sequenced: blood. The receptors shown here come from a woman aged 35 to 49 with Graves' hyperthyroidism.

V is TRBV5-1 and J is TRBJ1-1; 10 bases line up with TRBD1. The length of the CDR3 is 16 residues. Trimming cost V 4 bases and J 6 bases; bases outside gene matches: 12. The germline gives CDR1 SGHRS, CDR2 YFSETQ. The CDR3 region is CASSVRQGATGPEAFF. For the CDR3, the DNA is TGCGCCAGCAGCGTTCGACAGGGGGCAACCGGCCCTGAAGCTTTCTTT.

This clonotype has only one observation. This chain links TRBV20-1 with TRBJ1-2; a possible D gene is TRBD1 (6 bases). The length of the CDR3 is 13 residues. V lost 1 base, J lost 6 bases, and 12 bases lay in between. The germline V gene encodes CDR1 DFQATT and CDR2 SNEGSKA (reference sequence). This CDR3 is CSARVPGENGYTF. The CDR3 region has the DNA TGCAGTGCTAGAGTGCCAGGGGAGAATGGCTACACCTTC.

The chain has TRBV10-3 and TRBJ2-5, with 9 bases matching TRBD1. V lost 6 bases and J lost 5; bases outside the gene matches: 13. From germline, CDR1 is ENHRY and CDR2 SYGVKD. The CDR3 covers 16 residues. The CDR3 region has the DNA TGTGCCATCAGCGATTCCGACAGGGGGGTAGAGGAGACCCAGTACTTC. Translating gives CAISDSDRGVEETQYF.

This clonotype has more than one count but fewer than ten. The chain uses TRBV4-1 and TRBJ1-2, with 7 positions matching TRBD1. The trim removed 0 bases at V and 1 base at J, leaving 14 bases unmatched. Germline CDR1 is MGHRA and CDR2 is YSYEKL. The CDR3 loop spans 19 amino acids. The CDR3 DNA reads as TGCGCCAGCAGCCAAGATGCGAGCGACAGGGCGGGGGATAACTATGGCTACACCTTC. Its protein product is CASSQDASDRAGDNYGYTF.

This clonotype was picked up many times. The gene calls are TRBV7-9 and TRBJ2-5; the match to TRBD2 covers 9 bases. CDR1 is SEHNR, CDR2 FQNEAQ, per germline (reference sequence). The CDR3 consists of 15 residues. Trimming cost V 6 bases and J 2 bases; bases outside gene matches: 7. CDR3 amino acids: CASSFGGRGQETQYF. CDR3 DNA sequence: TGTGCCAGCAGTTTCGGCGGGAGGGGACAAGAGACCCAGTACTTC.

The chain recombines TRBV2 with TRBJ2-3; 10 bases line up with TRBD2. Unmatched junction bases numbered 7, after V lost 4 bases and J lost 6 bases. CDR3 length equals 15 residues. Germline CDR1 reads SNHLY; CDR2 reads FYNNEI. CDR3 in DNA: TGTGCCAGCAGTGCGATGACTAGCGGGTGGGATACGCAGTATTTT. This translates into CASSAMTSGWDTQYF.

This clonotype showed up many times. V and J are TRBV20-1 and TRBJ1-2; D unclear. The CDR3 runs to 13 residues. Deletions cut 0 bases from V and 4 bases from J, with 9 bases between. The germline CDR1 and CDR2 sequences are DFQATT and SNEGSKA (reference sequence). CDR3 sequence (DNA): TGCAGTGCTAGAGAAGGACGGTCCTATGGCTACACCTTC. Residues: CSAREGRSYGYTF.

This clonotype has at least ten counts. V gene TRBV9 combines with J gene TRBJ1-2, with 8 positions matching TRBD1. This CDR3 is 14 amino acids long. Germline values: CDR1 SGDLS, CDR2 YYNGEE. After removal of 4 bases from V and 5 bases from J, the junction contained 7 bases not matched to a gene. The CDR3: CASSPGTGTYGYTF. CDR3 sequence (DNA): TGTGCCAGCAGCCCAGGGACAGGAACGTATGGCTACACCTTC.

The rearrangement links TRBV3-1 to TRBJ1-3; 10 positions agree with TRBD1. V dropped 8 bases and J dropped 1; count of bases not matched to a gene: 2. This CDR3 is built from 14 residues. CDR1 LGHDT and CDR2 YNNKEL come from the germline V gene (reference sequence). This CDR3 reads CASRDRGSGNTIYF. CDR3 sequence (DNA): TGTGCCAGCCGGGACAGGGGTTCTGGAAACACCATATATTTT.

On this clonotype: A clone one base away is much larger, so this may be a read error. This rearrangement joins TRBV19 to TRBJ1-5; D not certain. CDR1 is LNHDA, CDR2 SQIVND, per germline (reference sequence). CDR3 length equals 17 residues. The CDR3 coding sequence is TGTGCCAGTGGTATAGATCGATGGGGATCTCGCAATCAGCCCCAGCATTTT. The encoded protein is CASGIDRWGSRNQPQHF. Full variable domain (outside the CDR3, taken from reference TRBV19 and TRBJ1-5): DGGITQSPKYLFRKEGQNVTLSCEQNLNHDAMYWYRQDPGQGLRLIYYSQIVNDFQKGDIAEGYSVSREKKESFPLTVTSAQKNPTAFYLCASGIDRWGSRNQPQHFGDGTRLSIL.

About this clonotype itself: A junction boundary mismatches the germline segment, possibly from a read error. J is TRBJ1-4 and V is TRBV10-3, with TRBD1 matching 8 bases. CDR1 ENHRY and CDR2 SYGVKD come from the germline V gene. This CDR3 spans 17 amino acids. CDR3 sequence: CTISETGDYGYFEKLFF. DNA of the CDR3: TGTACCATCAGTGAGACAGGGGACTATGGCTATTTTGAAAAACTGTTTTTT.

This clonotype has just a few counts. The V and J genes are TRBV18 and TRBJ1-2; 7 positions match TRBD1. The CDR3 is 14 amino acids. Per germline, CDR1 KGHSH and CDR2 LQKENI. V gave up 0 bases and J gave up 4 bases; unmatched junction bases: 2. Here the CDR3 DNA reads TGTGCCAGCTCACCACCGGGACAGCCCTATGGCTACACCTTC. It translates to CASSPPGQPYGYTF.

The J gene is TRBJ1-5, the V gene TRBV14; D perhaps matches TRBD1 (5 bases). The CDR3 length is 14 residues. V gave up 10 bases and J gave up 7 bases, with 20 bases separating them. Germline V gene data show CDR1 as SGHDN and CDR2 as FVKESK. In DNA form, the CDR3 reads TGTGCCAACACAACATCGGGGGAAGAACAGCCCCAGCATTTT. Translation gives CANTTSGEEQPQHF.

This clonotype was observed many times. This rearrangement joins TRBV6-5 to TRBJ1-1; D not certain. V dropped 6 bases and J dropped 6 bases, with 11 bases sitting between them. Germline assignment: CDR1 MNHEY and CDR2 SVGAGI. CDR3 length equals 12 residues. The CDR3 bases are TGTGCCAGCAGCTTGCCGGCTGCTGAAGCTTTCTTT. Translated, it gives CASSLPAAEAFF.

The rearrangement joins TRBV10-3 to TRBJ2-6, with 9 bases matching TRBD1. CDR1 is ENHRY and CDR2 is SYGVKD in the germline V gene. The CDR3 sequence is 18 residues long. Trimming removed 10 bases from V and 1 base from J; junction bases left unmatched: 14. For the CDR3, the DNA is TGTGCCAGCAGCCCGATAGGGACAGGGATATCTGGGGCCAACGTCCTGACTTTC. Protein product: CASSPIGTGISGANVLTF.

There are a few counts of this clonotype. The J gene is TRBJ2-5, the V gene TRBV5-1, with 7 positions matching TRBD2. Unmatched junction bases numbered 4, after V lost 0 bases and J lost 5 bases. Germline V gives CDR1 SGHRS, CDR2 YFSETQ. The CDR3 runs 14 residues. The CDR3 sequence: CASSLAREGETQYF. The CDR3 bases are TGCGCCAGCAGCTTGGCCAGGGAGGGGGAGACCCAGTACTTC.

The gene calls are TRBV7-3 and TRBJ2-7; 9 positions agree with TRBD2. Germline lookup yields CDR1 SGHTA and CDR2 FQGTGA. V lost 1 base and J lost 3; bases outside the gene matches: 4. CDR3 length: 15 amino acids. The DNA for the CDR3 is TGTGCCAGCAGCTTAAATGCGGGAGGGCTCTACGAGCAGTACTTC. Translation gives CASSLNAGGLYEQYF.

As DNA, the CDR3 is TGTGCCAGCAGTTTCGTAGAGCGGTGGGGGGGAAATTCACCCCTCCACTTT. Translating it yields CASSFVERWGGNSPLHF. The chain carries TRBV11-2 and TRBJ1-6, with a weak D call TRBD1 (5 bases). This CDR3 has 17 amino acids. Per germline, CDR1 SGHAT and CDR2 FQNNGV. Trimming stripped 6 bases from V and 7 bases from J, with 22 bases between.

This rearrangement joins TRBV5-1 to TRBJ1-5; D remains ambiguous. V was pared by 4 bases and J by 7 bases, with 15 bases between. Germline V gene sequence: CDR1 SGHRS, CDR2 YFSETQ. This CDR3 region has 14 residues. In DNA form, the CDR3 reads TGCGCCAGCAGCGGCGGGGAAACCGGCCAGCCCCAGCATTTT. It codes for CASSGGETGQPQHF.

This clonotype was recorded at least ten times. The gene calls are TRBV6-5 and TRBJ1-3, with a possible D match to TRBD1 (5 bases). The CDR3 has 14 amino acids. Germline V CDR1 and CDR2: MNHEY, SVGAGI. V lost 8 bases to trimming and J lost 0 bases, with 11 bases between them. The CDR3: CASRDDSSGNTIYF. In DNA, the CDR3 is TGTGCCAGCCGGGATGACAGCTCTGGAAACACCATATATTTT.

This chain joins TRBV20-1 and TRBJ2-7; no definite D call. Trimming cost V 3 bases and J 0 bases, with 9 bases left between them. The CDR3 runs to 13 residues. Germline V lookup: CDR1 DFQATT, CDR2 SNEGSKA (reference sequence). CDR3 residues: CSASSYTSYEQYF. For the CDR3, the DNA is TGCAGTGCTAGTTCCTATACCTCCTACGAGCAGTACTTC.

A word on this clonotype: Being one base from a much bigger clone, this may be a read error. The chain links TRBV7-2 to TRBJ1-1; D is uncertain. Trimming took off 4 bases at V and 6 bases at J, with 12 bases between the two ends. The length of the CDR3 is 13 residues. Per the germline V gene, CDR1 is SGHTA and CDR2 is FQGNSA. The CDR3 sequence: CASSYGPQAEAFF. Here the CDR3 DNA reads TGTGCCAGCAGCTATGGCCCGCAGGCTGAAGCTTTCTTT.

The genes are TRBV25-1 and TRBJ2-5; TRBD2 matches at 10 bases. The length of the CDR3 is 12 residues. Looked up from germline, CDR1 is MGHDK and CDR2 is SYGVNS. In DNA, the CDR3 is TGTGCAAGAGCGGGGGGGTTGGAGACCCAGTACTTC. Encoded protein: CARAGGLETQYF.

The rearrangement uses TRBV7-9 and TRBJ2-5, with 7 bases matching TRBD2. The J call may not be correct, given that the DNA end is closer to TRBJ2-1. The CDR3 runs to 13 residues. The V gene's germline CDR1 is SEHNR and CDR2 FQNEAQ (reference sequence). The chain's CDR3 is CASSLASGSEQFF. The CDR3 DNA is TGTGCCAGCAGCTTGGCTAGCGGCTCCGAGCAGTTCTTC.

Note on this clonotype: At one end, the junction sequence differs from germline, possibly due to a read error. The chain uses TRBV4-1 and TRBJ1-2, with D possibly being TRBD1 (6 bases). This CDR3 contains 13 residues. The germline gives CDR1 MGHRA, CDR2 YSYEKL. In nucleotides, the CDR3 is TGCGCCAGCAGACAAGAAGGACAGCGTGGCTACACCTTC. Translated: CASRQEGQRGYTF.

The sample holds one count of this clonotype. The V call is TRBV5-4, the J call TRBJ2-7; no clear D gene. V lost 3 bases and J lost 3, with 16 bases in between. CDR3 length: 15 amino acids. From germline, CDR1 is SGHNT and CDR2 YYREEE (reference sequence). CDR3 protein: CASSSDSPLDYEQYF. In DNA, the CDR3 is TGTGCCAGCAGCTCAGATTCTCCCCTAGACTACGAGCAGTACTTC.

This clonotype was seen repeatedly, ten times or more. J is TRBJ2-7 and V is TRBV11-2, with D maybe TRBD2 (5 bases). V was clipped by 8 bases and J by 5 bases, with 13 bases between them. The CDR3 spans 12 residues. Germline-derived CDR1 and CDR2 are SGHAT and FQNNGV. The CDR3 region has the DNA TGTGCCAGCTCATGGGGAGAGGACGAGCAGTACTTC. It translates to CASSWGEDEQYF.

This clonotype has a count of ten or more. V gene TRBV7-6 combines with J gene TRBJ1-1; D perhaps matches TRBD1 (5 bases). Germline CDR1 reads SGHVS; CDR2 reads FNYEAQ. The CDR3 runs to 16 residues. V dropped 7 bases and J dropped 1 base, with 19 bases sitting between them. CDR3 in amino acids: CASTLWQGSANTEAFF. The CDR3 DNA reads as TGTGCCAGCACCCTATGGCAGGGATCGGCGAACACTGAAGCTTTCTTT.

In its sample, this clonotype was seen many times. The chain has TRBV6-2 or TRBV6-3 and TRBJ1-1, with unresolved D. V dropped 1 base and J dropped 1 base, with 4 bases sitting between them. The CDR3 contains 13 residues. Germline loops: CDR1 MNHEY, CDR2 SVGEGT. The CDR3 loop is CASSYYWNTEAFF. In DNA form, the CDR3 reads TGTGCCAGCAGTTACTACTGGAACACTGAAGCTTTCTTT.